The sequence of this T cell receptor beta chain was determined in a study of cytomegalovirus exposure and HLA in healthy donors. PCR amplification relied on 60 Vbeta primers (plus 13 Jbeta primers). Assay used: immunoSEQ multiplex PCR; TCRdb lists only in-frame clones, some missing. The sample contains 100,000 to 150,000 clones, roughly 80% of which appear only once. Sequencing was carried out using PBMCs. The origin of this receptor is a man aged 18 to 30 in good health and CMV-seronegative.

CDR3 sequence: CAAYFLDIVRSSYEQYF. DNA of the CDR3: TGTGCCGCCTACTTCCTAGATATCGTTAGGAGCTCCTACGAGCAGTACTTC. V is TRBV11-3 and J is TRBJ2-5; D gene unclear. The J call may be incorrect, as the DNA end agrees better with TRBJ2-7. This CDR3 contains 17 residues. Germline CDR1 is SGHNT and CDR2 is YENEEA.